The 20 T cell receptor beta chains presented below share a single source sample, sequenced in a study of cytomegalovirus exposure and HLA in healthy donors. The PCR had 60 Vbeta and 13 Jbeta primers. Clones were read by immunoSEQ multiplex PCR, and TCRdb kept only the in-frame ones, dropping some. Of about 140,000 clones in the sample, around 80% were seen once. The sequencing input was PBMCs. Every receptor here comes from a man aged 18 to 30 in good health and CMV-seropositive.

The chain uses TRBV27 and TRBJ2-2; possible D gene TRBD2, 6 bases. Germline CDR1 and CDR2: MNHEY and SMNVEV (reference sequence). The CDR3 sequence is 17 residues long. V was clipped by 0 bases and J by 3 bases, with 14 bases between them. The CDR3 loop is CASSLSGLSGYTGELFF. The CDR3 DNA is TGTGCCAGCAGTTTATCGGGACTTAGCGGTTACACCGGGGAGCTGTTTTTT.

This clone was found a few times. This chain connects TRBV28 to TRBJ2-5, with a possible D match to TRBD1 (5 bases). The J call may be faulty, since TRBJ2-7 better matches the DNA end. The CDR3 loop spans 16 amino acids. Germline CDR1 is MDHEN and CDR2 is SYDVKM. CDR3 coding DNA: TGTGCCAGCAGAACCACGTCAGGGAACCCTTTGTACGAGCAGTACTTC. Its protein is CASRTTSGNPLYEQYF.

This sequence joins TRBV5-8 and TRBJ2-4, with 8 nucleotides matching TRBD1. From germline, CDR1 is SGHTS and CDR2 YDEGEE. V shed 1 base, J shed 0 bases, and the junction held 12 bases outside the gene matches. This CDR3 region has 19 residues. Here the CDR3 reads CASSLYLGQAKIAKNIQYF. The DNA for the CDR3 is TGTGCCAGCAGCTTGTACCTGGGACAGGCCAAAATAGCCAAAAACATTCAGTACTTC. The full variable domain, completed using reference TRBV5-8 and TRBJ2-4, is EAGVTQSPTHLIKTRGQQATLRCSPISGHTSVYWYQQALGLGLQFLLWYDEGEERNRGNFPPRFSGRQFPNYSSELNVNALELEDSALYLCASSLYLGQAKIAKNIQYFGAGTRLSVL.

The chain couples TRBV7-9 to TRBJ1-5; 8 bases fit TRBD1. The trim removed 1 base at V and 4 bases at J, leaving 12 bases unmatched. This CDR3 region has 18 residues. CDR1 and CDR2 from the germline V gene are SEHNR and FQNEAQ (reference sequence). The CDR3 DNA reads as TGTGCCAGCAGCTTAGTAGGGCTACAGGGGGGGATTAATCAGCCCCAGCATTTT. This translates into CASSLVGLQGGINQPQHF.

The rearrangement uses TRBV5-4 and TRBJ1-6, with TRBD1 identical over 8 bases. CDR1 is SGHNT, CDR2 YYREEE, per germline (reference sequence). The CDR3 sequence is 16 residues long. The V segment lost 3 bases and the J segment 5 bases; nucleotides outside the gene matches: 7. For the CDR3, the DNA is TGTGCCAGCAGCTGGGGACAGGCTGTGGATAATTCACCCCTCCACTTT. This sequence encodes CASSWGQAVDNSPLHF.

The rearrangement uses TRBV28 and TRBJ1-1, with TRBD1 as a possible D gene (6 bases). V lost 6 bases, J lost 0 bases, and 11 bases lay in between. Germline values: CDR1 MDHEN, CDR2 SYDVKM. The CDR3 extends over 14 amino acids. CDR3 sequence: CASSPDSVNTEAFF. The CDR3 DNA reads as TGTGCCAGCAGCCCGGACAGCGTGAACACTGAAGCTTTCTTT.

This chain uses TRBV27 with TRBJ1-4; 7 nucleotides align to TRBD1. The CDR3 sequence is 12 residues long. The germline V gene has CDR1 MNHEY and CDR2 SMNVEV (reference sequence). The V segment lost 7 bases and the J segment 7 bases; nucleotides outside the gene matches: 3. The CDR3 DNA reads TGTGCCAGCAAGACAGGGACTGAAAAACTGTTTTTT. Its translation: CASKTGTEKLFF.

The CDR3 DNA follows: TGCGCCAGCAAGGACAGGGGAGGGAACTACGAGCAGTACTTC. Translating gives CASKDRGGNYEQYF. The chain is built from TRBV10-2 and TRBJ2-7; 9 nucleotides align to TRBD1. This CDR3 is 14 amino acids long. The germline CDR1 and CDR2 sequences are WSHSY and SAAADI. The V segment lost 7 bases and the J segment 3 bases; nucleotides outside the gene matches: 7.

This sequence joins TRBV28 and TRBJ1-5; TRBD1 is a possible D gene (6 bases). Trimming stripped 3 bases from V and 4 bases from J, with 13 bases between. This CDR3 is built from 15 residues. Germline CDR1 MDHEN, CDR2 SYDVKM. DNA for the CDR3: TGTGCCAGCAGTTTCGCGGACAGCTTTAATCAGCCCCAGCATTTT. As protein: CASSFADSFNQPQHF.

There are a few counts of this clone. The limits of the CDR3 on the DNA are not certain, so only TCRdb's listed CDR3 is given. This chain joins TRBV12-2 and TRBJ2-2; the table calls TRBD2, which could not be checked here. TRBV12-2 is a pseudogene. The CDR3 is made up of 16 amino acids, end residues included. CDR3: CASRLVVAGGSGELFF.

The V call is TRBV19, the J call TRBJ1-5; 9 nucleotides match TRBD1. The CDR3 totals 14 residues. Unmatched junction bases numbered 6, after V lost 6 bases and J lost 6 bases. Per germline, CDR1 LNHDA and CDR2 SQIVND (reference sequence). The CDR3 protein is CASRTRQGGQPQHF. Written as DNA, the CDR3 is TGTGCCAGTAGGACCAGACAGGGGGGTCAGCCCCAGCATTTT.

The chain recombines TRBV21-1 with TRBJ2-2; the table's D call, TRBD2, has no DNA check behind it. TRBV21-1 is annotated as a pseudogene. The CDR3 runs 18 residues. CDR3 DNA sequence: TGTGCCAGCAGCAACGGGACTAGCGGGAGGAAAGACACCGGGGAGCTGTTTTTT. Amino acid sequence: CASSNGTSGRKDTGELFF.

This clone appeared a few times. The chain's CDR3 is CASSEGGDLAYSNQPQHF. DNA of the CDR3: TGTGCCAGCAGTGAAGGGGGGGATTTAGCCTATAGCAATCAGCCCCAGCATTTT. The rearrangement uses TRBV6-1 and TRBJ1-5; perhaps TRBD1 as D (5 bases). The germline V gene encodes CDR1 MNHNS and CDR2 SASEGT. Trimming shortened V by 1 base and J by 0 bases, and 16 bases separated the two germline ends. CDR3 length: 18 amino acids.

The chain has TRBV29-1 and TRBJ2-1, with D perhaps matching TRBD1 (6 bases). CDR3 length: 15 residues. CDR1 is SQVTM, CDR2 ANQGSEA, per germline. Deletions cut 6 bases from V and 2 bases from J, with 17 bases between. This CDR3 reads CSVRPAGVTYNEQFF. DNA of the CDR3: TGCAGCGTCCGACCGGCAGGGGTGACCTACAATGAGCAGTTCTTC.

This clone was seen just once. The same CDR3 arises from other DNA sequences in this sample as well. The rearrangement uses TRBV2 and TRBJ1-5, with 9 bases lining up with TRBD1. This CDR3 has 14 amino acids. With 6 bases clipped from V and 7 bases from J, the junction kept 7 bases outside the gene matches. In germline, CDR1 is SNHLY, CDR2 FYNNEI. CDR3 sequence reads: CASSGTGGGQPQHF. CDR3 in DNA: TGTGCCAGCAGCGGTACAGGGGGCGGCCAGCCCCAGCATTTT.

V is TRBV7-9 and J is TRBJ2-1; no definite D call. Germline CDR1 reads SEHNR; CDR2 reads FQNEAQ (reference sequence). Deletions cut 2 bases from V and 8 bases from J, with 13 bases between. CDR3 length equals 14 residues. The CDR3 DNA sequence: TGTGCCAGCAGCTTAACGCAAGCTAACCATGAGCAGTTCTTC. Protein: CASSLTQANHEQFF.

CDR3 nucleotides: TGTGCCAGCAGAGTGGACAGGGTGACCGGGGAGCTGTTTTTT. Protein: CASRVDRVTGELFF. The J gene is TRBJ2-2, the V gene TRBV7-8, with 8 bases matching TRBD1. The germline V gene encodes CDR1 SGHVS and CDR2 FQNEAQ. The CDR3 length is 14 residues. The ends lost 6 bases at V and 5 bases at J; junction bases unmatched: 5.

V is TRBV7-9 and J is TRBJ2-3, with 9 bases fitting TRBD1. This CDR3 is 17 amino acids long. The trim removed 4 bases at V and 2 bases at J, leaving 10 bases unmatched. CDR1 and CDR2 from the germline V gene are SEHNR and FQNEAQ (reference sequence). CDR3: CASSSGQGPIITDTQYF. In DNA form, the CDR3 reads TGTGCCAGCAGCTCTGGACAGGGGCCCATAATCACAGATACGCAGTATTTT.

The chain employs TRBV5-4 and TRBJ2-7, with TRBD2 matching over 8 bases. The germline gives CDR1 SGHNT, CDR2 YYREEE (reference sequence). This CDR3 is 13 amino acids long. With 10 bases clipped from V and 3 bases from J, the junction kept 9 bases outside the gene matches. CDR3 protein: CAFAMSGSYEQYF. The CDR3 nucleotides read TGTGCCTTCGCGATGAGCGGGAGCTACGAGCAGTACTTC.

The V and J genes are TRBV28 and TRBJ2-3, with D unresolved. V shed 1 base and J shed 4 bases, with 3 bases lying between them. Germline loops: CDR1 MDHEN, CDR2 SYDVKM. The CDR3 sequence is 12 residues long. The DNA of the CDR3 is TGTGCCAGCAGTTTATTAGCAGATACGCAGTATTTT. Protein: CASSLLADTQYF.